Each of the 18 T cell receptor beta chains below was sequenced from the same sample in a study of cytomegalovirus exposure and HLA in healthy donors. This table comes from immunoSEQ multiplex PCR, and its TCRdb copy is limited to in-frame clones, with some not included. The sample records more than 85,000 clones, about 95% being singletons. The specimen was PBMCs. All receptors derive from a woman aged 18-29 years in good health and CMV-seronegative.

This chain connects TRBV27 to TRBJ1-2; D possibly corresponds to TRBD1 (5 bases). Germline CDR1 is MNHEY and CDR2 is SMNVEV (reference sequence). With 3 bases removed from V and 6 bases from J, the gap between germline ends came to 11 bases. The CDR3 spans 13 residues. The CDR3 protein is CASSFGTRDGYTF. CDR3 DNA sequence: TGTGCCAGCAGTTTCGGGACTCGGGATGGCTACACCTTC.

CDR3 coding DNA: TGTGCCAGCTCACCACCTACTGGGACAGGGGAAGGCAGGCGCACTGAAGCTTTCTTT. It translates to CASSPPTGTGEGRRTEAFF. The chain combines TRBV18 with TRBJ1-1; 10 nucleotides align to TRBD1. The germline gives CDR1 KGHSH, CDR2 LQKENI. The CDR3 extends over 19 amino acids. V dropped 0 bases and J dropped 4; count of bases not matched to a gene: 14.

The chain carries TRBV6-5 and TRBJ2-2; D ambiguous. The germline V gene encodes CDR1 MNHEY and CDR2 SVGAGI. Trimming took 7 bases from V and 6 from J, leaving 6 bases between them. The CDR3 consists of 11 residues. The DNA of the CDR3 is TGTGCCAGCACACTCGCCGGGGAGCTGTTTTTT. Its protein is CASTLAGELFF.

The rearrangement uses TRBV30 and TRBJ1-3; the D gene is possibly TRBD1 (5 bases). The germline V gene has CDR1 GTSNPN and CDR2 SVGIG (reference sequence). CDR3 size: 17 residues. V lost 5 bases and J 3 bases, leaving 23 bases between the germline ends. The CDR3 DNA reads TGTGCCTGGGAGCCTCGCGGGGCCCCCCTTTTTGGAAACACCATATATTTT. Its translation: CAWEPRGAPLFGNTIYF.

This clone has just one count. V gene TRBV15 combines with J gene TRBJ1-5; D possibly corresponds to TRBD1 (6 bases). Trimming took off 0 bases at V and 5 bases at J, with 14 bases between the two ends. Germline V gene data show CDR1 as LNHNV and CDR2 as YYDKDF (reference sequence). This CDR3 is 16 amino acids long. The CDR3 loop is CATSREGRGFYQPQHF. The CDR3 region has the DNA TGTGCCACCAGCAGAGAAGGCAGGGGTTTCTATCAGCCCCAGCATTTT.

This clone was recorded once. The chain recombines TRBV27 with TRBJ1-2; maybe TRBD1 (6 bases). Trimming cost V 3 bases and J 6 bases, with 8 bases left between them. The CDR3 contains 12 residues. CDR1 MNHEY and CDR2 SMNVEV come from the germline V gene (reference sequence). CDR3: CASSLKGDGYTF. Written as DNA, the CDR3 is TGTGCCAGCAGTTTGAAGGGGGATGGCTACACCTTC.

This chain uses TRBV18 with TRBJ1-6, with TRBD1 matching 8 bases. The V gene's germline CDR1 is KGHSH and CDR2 LQKENI. Trimming cost V 6 bases and J 6 bases; bases outside gene matches: 10. The length of the CDR3 is 16 residues. The DNA for the CDR3 is TGTGCCAGCTCCGGCGACAGGGGACAGAGTAATTCACCCCTCCACTTT. It encodes CASSGDRGQSNSPLHF.

V usage is TRBV18 and J usage is TRBJ1-2; no clear D gene. V was cut by 3 bases and J by 4 bases, with 9 bases left in between. The CDR3 runs to 13 residues. Germline assignment: CDR1 KGHSH and CDR2 LQKENI. In DNA form, the CDR3 reads TGTGCCAGCTCACCGGGAGGGCGCTATGGCTACACCTTC. Translated: CASSPGGRYGYTF.

This sequence joins TRBV4-3 and TRBJ2-2, with D unclear. Trimming took 0 bases from V and 0 from J, leaving 17 bases between them. CDR1 and CDR2 from the germline V gene are LGHNA and YSLEER. The CDR3 runs to 19 residues. The CDR3 region is CASSQEVFLTVANTGELFF. The CDR3 DNA follows: TGCGCCAGCAGCCAAGAGGTTTTTCTAACAGTCGCGAACACCGGGGAGCTGTTTTTT.

The chain joins TRBV7-8 to TRBJ2-5; 8 bases match TRBD1. The CDR3 is 14 amino acids. J lost 1 base, V lost 5 bases, and 3 bases had no gene match. CDR1 is SGHVS and CDR2 is FQNEAQ in the germline V gene. In DNA, the CDR3 is TGTGCCAGCAGCCCACAGGGGGGCCAAGAGACCCAGTACTTC. This codes for CASSPQGGQETQYF.

This sequence joins TRBV7-9 and TRBJ2-7, with TRBD1 matching 9 bases. The trim removed 5 bases at V and 4 bases at J, leaving 6 bases unmatched. The V gene's germline CDR1 is SEHNR and CDR2 FQNEAQ (reference sequence). This CDR3 comprises 14 residues. CDR3 protein: CASSPGTGQYEQYF. The CDR3 DNA is TGTGCCAGCAGCCCCGGGACAGGGCAATACGAGCAGTACTTC.

The chain has TRBV15 and TRBJ2-3; 7 bases map to TRBD1. The CDR3 is 13 residues long. Germline V gives CDR1 LNHNV, CDR2 YYDKDF (reference sequence). V lost 10 bases, J lost 0 bases, and 4 bases stayed unmatched. The chain's CDR3 is CASKGASTDTQYF. DNA of the CDR3: TGTGCCAGCAAGGGGGCGAGCACAGATACGCAGTATTTT. Complete variable domain (other parts from reference TRBV15 and TRBJ2-3): DAMVIQNPRYQVTQFGKPVTLSCSQTLNHNVMYWYQQKSSQAPKLLFHYYDKDFNNEADTPDNFQSRRPNTSFCFLDIRSPGLGDTAMYLCASKGASTDTQYFGPGTRLTVL.

The J gene is TRBJ1-1, the V gene TRBV18; D not resolved. Germline values: CDR1 KGHSH, CDR2 LQKENI. There are 16 residues in the CDR3. Trimming left V 3 bases short and J 3 bases short, with 17 bases between. CDR3 DNA: TGTGCCAGCTCACCTATTCTCGGGTCTTCGGACACTGAAGCTTTCTTT. Translation gives CASSPILGSSDTEAFF.

This chain joins TRBV9 and TRBJ2-7; 14 nucleotides agree with TRBD2. The CDR3 has 15 amino acids. Per the germline V gene, CDR1 is SGDLS and CDR2 is YYNGEE. V lost 3 bases and J lost 5; bases outside the gene matches: 4. This CDR3 reads CASSDPGLAGDEQYF. The CDR3 bases are TGTGCCAGCAGCGACCCGGGACTAGCGGGAGACGAGCAGTACTTC.

The genes are TRBV6-1 and TRBJ1-4; weak D call: TRBD1 (5 bases). Germline V lookup: CDR1 MNHNS, CDR2 SASEGT. The CDR3 has 16 residues. Trimming shortened V by 0 bases and J by 7 bases, and 15 bases separated the two germline ends. CDR3 sequence (DNA): TGTGCCAGCAGTGAAGCGTCCGGGGGAGGGAGTGAAAAACTGTTTTTT. Its translation is CASSEASGGGSEKLFF.

This rearrangement joins TRBV9 to TRBJ1-1, with TRBD1 identical over 9 bases. Germline-derived CDR1 and CDR2 are SGDLS and YYNGEE. The CDR3 has 13 residues. Unmatched junction bases numbered 8, after V lost 4 bases and J lost 10 bases. The CDR3 here is CASSPGTGLRAFF. In DNA, the CDR3 is TGTGCCAGCAGCCCCGGGACAGGGCTCAGAGCTTTCTTT.

The rearrangement links TRBV5-6 to TRBJ1-2; D is undetermined. Germline V gives CDR1 SGHDT, CDR2 YYEEEE. V lost 0 bases to trimming and J lost 7 bases, with 4 bases between them. The CDR3 consists of 11 residues. In DNA form, the CDR3 reads TGTGCCAGCAGCTTGGCAGGTGGCTACACCTTC. The encoded protein is CASSLAGGYTF.

V is TRBV6-5 and J is TRBJ2-3, with 8 bases fitting TRBD2. Germline V gives CDR1 MNHEY, CDR2 SVGAGI. The CDR3 is 15 amino acids. V shed 6 bases, J shed 4 bases, and the junction held 9 bases outside the gene matches. CDR3 loop: CASSRSGIRSDTQYF. CDR3 nucleotide sequence: TGTGCCAGCAGCCGTAGCGGGATAAGGTCAGATACGCAGTATTTT.